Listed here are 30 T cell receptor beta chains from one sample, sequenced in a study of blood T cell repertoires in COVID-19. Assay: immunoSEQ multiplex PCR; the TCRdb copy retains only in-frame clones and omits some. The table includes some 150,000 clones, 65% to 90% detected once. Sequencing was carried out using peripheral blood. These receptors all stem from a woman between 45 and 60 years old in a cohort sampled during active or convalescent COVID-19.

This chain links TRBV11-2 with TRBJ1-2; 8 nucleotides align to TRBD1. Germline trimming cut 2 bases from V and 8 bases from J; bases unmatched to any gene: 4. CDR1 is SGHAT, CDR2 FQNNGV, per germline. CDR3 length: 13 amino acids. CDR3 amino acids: CASSLSGGWGYTF. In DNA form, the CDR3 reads TGTGCCAGCAGCTTATCAGGGGGCTGGGGCTACACCTTC.

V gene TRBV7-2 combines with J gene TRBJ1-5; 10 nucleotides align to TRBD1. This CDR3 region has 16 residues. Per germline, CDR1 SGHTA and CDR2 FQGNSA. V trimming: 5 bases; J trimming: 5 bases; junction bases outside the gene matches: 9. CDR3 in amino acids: CASSARDRGLYQPQHF. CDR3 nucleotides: TGTGCCAGCAGCGCCCGAGACAGGGGGCTTTATCAGCCCCAGCATTTT.

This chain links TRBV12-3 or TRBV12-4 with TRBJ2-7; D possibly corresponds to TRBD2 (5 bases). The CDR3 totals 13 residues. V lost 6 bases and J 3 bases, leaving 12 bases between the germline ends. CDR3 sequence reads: CASRLDGYYEQYF. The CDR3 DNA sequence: TGTGCCAGCAGACTAGACGGGTACTACGAGCAGTACTTC.

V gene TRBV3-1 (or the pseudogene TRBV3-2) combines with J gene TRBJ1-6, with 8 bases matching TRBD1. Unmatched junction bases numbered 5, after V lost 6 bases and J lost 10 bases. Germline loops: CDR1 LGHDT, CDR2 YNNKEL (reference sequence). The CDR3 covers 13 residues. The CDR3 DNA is TGTGCCAGCAGGGACAGGGCGGGCTCACCCCTCCACTTT. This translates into CASRDRAGSPLHF.

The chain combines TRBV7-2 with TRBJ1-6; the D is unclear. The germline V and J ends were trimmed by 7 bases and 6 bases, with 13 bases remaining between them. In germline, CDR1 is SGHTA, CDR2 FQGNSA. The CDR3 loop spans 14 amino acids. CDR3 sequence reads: CASTPGISNSPLHF. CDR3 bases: TGTGCCAGCACCCCGGGGATTAGTAATTCACCCCTCCACTTT.

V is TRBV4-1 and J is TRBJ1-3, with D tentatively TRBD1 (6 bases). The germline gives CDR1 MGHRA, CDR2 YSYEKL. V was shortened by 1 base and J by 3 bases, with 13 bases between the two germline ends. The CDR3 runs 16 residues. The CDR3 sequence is CASSQGPGGRGNTIYF. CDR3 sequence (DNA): TGCGCCAGCAGCCAAGGACCGGGGGGGCGTGGAAACACCATATATTTT.

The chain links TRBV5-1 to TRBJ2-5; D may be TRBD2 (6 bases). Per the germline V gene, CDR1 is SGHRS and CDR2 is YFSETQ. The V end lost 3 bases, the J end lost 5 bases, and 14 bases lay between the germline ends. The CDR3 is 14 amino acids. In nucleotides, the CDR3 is TGCGCCAGCAGCTGGGGGACTGCCCTGGAGACCCAGTACTTC. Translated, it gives CASSWGTALETQYF.

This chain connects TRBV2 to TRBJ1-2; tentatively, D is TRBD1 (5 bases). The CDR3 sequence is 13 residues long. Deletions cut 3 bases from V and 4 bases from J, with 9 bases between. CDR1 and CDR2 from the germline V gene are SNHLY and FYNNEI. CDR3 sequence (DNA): TGTGCCAGCAGTGAGGGGCCGGGCTATGGCTACACCTTC. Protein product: CASSEGPGYGYTF.

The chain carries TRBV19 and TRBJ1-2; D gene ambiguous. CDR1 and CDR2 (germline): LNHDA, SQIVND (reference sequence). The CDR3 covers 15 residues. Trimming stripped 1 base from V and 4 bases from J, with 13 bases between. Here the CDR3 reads CASSIGLGQSYGYTF. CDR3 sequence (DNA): TGTGCCAGTAGTATAGGACTCGGCCAGAGCTATGGCTACACCTTC.

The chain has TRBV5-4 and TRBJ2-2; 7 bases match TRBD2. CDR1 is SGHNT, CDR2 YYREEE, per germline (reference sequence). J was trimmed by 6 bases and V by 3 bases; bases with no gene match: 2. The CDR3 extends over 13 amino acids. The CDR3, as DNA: TGTGCCAGCAGCTGGGGGGGGGCCGGGGAGCTGTTTTTT. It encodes CASSWGGAGELFF.

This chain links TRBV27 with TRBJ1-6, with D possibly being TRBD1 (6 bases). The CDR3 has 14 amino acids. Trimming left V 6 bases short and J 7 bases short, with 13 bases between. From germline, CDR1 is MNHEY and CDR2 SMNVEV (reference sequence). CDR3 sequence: CASRLDSLNSPLHF. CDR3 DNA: TGTGCCAGCAGACTGGACAGTCTCAATTCACCCCTCCACTTT.

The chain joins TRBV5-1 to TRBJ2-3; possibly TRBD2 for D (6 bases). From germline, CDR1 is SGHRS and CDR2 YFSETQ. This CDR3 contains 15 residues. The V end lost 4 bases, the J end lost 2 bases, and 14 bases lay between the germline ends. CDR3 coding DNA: TGCGCCAGCAGCAAGGGGACTTCATCCACAGATACGCAGTATTTT. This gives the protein CASSKGTSSTDTQYF.

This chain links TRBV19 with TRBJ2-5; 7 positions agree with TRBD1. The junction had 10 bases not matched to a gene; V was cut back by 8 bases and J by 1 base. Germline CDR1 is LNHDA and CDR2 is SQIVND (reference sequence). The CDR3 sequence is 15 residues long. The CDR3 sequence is CASSGQTQVQETQYF. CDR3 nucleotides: TGTGCCAGTTCGGGACAGACCCAAGTCCAAGAGACCCAGTACTTC.

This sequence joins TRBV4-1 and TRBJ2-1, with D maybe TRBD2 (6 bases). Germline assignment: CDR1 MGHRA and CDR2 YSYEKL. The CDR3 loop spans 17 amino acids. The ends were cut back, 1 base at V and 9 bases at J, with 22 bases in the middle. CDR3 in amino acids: CASSQGLAGDFSGEQFF. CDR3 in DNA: TGCGCCAGCAGCCAAGGTTTGGCCGGGGACTTCTCGGGTGAGCAGTTCTTC.

The CDR3 is CASSQGPGTVYGYTF. The CDR3 DNA sequence: TGCGCCAGCAGCCAAGGGCCTGGGACAGTCTATGGCTACACCTTC. The chain uses TRBV4-1 and TRBJ1-2; TRBD1 matches at 7 bases. The CDR3 extends over 15 amino acids. The junction had 6 bases not matched to a gene; V was cut back by 1 base and J by 4 bases. Germline lookup yields CDR1 MGHRA and CDR2 YSYEKL.

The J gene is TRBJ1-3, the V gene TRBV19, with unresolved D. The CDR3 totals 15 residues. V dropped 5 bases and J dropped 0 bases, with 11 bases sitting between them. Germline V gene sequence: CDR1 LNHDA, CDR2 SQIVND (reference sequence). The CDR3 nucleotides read TGTGCCAGTAGTCCAAACCGGGGCTCTGGAAACACCATATATTTT. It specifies CASSPNRGSGNTIYF.

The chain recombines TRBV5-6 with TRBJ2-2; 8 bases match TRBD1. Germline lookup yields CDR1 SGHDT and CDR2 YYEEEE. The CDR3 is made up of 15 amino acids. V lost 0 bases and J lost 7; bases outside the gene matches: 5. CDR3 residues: CASSLEGQGRGELFF. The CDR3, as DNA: TGTGCCAGCAGCTTGGAAGGACAGGGCCGCGGGGAGCTGTTTTTT.

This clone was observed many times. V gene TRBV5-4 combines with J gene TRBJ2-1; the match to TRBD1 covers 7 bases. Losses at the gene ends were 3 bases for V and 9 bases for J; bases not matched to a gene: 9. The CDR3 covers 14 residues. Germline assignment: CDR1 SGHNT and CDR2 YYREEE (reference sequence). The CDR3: CASSYRDSLGEQFF. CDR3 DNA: TGTGCCAGCAGCTACCGGGACAGTTTAGGTGAGCAGTTCTTC.

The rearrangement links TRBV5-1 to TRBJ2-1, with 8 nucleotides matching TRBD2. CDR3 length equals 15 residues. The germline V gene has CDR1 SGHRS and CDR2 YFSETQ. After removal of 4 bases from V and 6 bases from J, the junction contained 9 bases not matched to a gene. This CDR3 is CASSPIAGNANEQFF. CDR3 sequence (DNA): TGCGCCAGCAGCCCCATAGCGGGGAATGCCAATGAGCAGTTCTTC.

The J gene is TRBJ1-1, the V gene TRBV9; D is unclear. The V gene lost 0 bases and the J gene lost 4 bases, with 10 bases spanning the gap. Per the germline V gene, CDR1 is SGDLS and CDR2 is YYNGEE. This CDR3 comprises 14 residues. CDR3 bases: TGTGCCAGCAGCGTAGTTGAGGGAACCACTGAAGCTTTCTTT. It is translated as CASSVVEGTTEAFF.

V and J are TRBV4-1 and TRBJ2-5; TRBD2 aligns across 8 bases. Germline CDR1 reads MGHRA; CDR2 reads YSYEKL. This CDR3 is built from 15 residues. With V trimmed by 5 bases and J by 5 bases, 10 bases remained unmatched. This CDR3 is CASSDRGGPLETQYF. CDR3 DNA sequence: TGCGCCAGCAGCGATCGGGGGGGGCCCTTGGAGACCCAGTACTTC.

The CDR3 DNA sequence: TGTGCCAGTAGTGCGCAGGGGGCGCGCGGCACTGAAGCTTTCTTT. As protein: CASSAQGARGTEAFF. This rearrangement joins TRBV19 to TRBJ1-1; 8 bases align to TRBD1. V lost 5 bases to trimming and J lost 4 bases; unmatched junction nucleotides: 9. Germline lookup yields CDR1 LNHDA and CDR2 SQIVND (reference sequence). The CDR3 loop spans 15 amino acids.

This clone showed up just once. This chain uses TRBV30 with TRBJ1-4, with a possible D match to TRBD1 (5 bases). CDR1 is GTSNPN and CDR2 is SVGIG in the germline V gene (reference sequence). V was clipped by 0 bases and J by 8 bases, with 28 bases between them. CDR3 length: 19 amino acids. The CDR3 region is CAWSVRLSRRALGKEKLFF. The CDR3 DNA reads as TGTGCCTGGAGTGTACGTCTTAGTCGCAGGGCTCTTGGAAAAGAAAAACTGTTTTTT. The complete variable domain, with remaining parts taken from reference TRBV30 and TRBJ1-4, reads SQTIHQWPATLVQPVGSPLSLECTVEGTSNPNLYWYRQAAGRGLQLLFYSVGIGQISSEVPQNLSASRPQDRQFILSSKKLLLSDSGFYLCAWSVRLSRRALGKEKLFFGSGTQLSVL.

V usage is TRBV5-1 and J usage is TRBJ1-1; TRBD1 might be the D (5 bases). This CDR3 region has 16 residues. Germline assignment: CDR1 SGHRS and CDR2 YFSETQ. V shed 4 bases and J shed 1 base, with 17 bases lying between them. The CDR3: CASSPWGRAQNTEAFF. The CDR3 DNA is TGCGCCAGCAGCCCTTGGGGGAGGGCCCAGAACACTGAAGCTTTCTTT.

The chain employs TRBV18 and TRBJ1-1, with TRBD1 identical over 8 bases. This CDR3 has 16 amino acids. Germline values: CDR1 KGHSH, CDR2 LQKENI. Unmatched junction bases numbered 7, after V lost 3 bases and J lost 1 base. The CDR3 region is CASSPFEGQGNTEAFF. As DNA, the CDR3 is TGTGCCAGCTCACCCTTCGAAGGACAGGGGAACACTGAAGCTTTCTTT.

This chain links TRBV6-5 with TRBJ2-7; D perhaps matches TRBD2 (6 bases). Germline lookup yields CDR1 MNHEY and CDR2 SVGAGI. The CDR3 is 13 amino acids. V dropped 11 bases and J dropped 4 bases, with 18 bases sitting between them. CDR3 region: CASHGWGRYEQYF. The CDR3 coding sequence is TGTGCCTCCCACGGATGGGGGAGGTACGAGCAGTACTTC.

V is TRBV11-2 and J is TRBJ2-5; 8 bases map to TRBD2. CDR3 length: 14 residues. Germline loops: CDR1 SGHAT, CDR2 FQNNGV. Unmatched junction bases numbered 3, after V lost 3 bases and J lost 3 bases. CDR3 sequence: CASSLAGGEETQYF. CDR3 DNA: TGTGCCAGCAGCTTGGCGGGGGGCGAAGAGACCCAGTACTTC.

In DNA form, the CDR3 reads TGTGCCAGCAGCGTAGGACAACAGAACACTGAAGCTTTCTTT. Translated, it gives CASSVGQQNTEAFF. The chain uses TRBV9 and TRBJ1-1, with unresolved D. The CDR3 consists of 14 residues. Germline values: CDR1 SGDLS, CDR2 YYNGEE. V was clipped by 0 bases and J by 1 base, with 7 bases between them.

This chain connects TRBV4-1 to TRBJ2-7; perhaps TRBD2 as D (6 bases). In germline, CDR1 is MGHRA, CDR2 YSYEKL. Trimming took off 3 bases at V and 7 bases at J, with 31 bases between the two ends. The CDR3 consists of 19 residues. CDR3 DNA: TGCGCCAGCAGCCAGCCGGGGCTGGGCCAGCGGGCTACTGTTTTGGAGCAGTACTTC. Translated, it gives CASSQPGLGQRATVLEQYF.

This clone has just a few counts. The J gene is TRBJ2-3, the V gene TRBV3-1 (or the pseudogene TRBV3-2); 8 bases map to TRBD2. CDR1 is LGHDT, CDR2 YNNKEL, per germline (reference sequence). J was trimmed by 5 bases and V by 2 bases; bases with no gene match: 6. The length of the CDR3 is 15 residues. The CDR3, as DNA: TGTGCCAGCAGCCAATCGGGGGGGAGAAAAGATACGCAGTATTTT. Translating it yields CASSQSGGRKDTQYF.